What follows is one T cell receptor (beta chain) and its context. The sample originates from a study of T cells in women clearing cervical HPV infection. Across the study: Cases: HPV16-related CIN3 or worse on histology, 2 invasive cancers. Controls gave blood once infection was undetectable; cases at lesion identification.

The method was immunoSEQ multiplex PCR; TCRdb's version includes in-frame clones alone and lacks a portion of them. The data show 36,000 or so clones, and the top ten clones hold roughly 1.6%. The origin of this receptor is a woman between 18 and 70 years old with a cervical HPV16 infection that either progressed to CIN3+ or cleared (not recorded which). Sequencing used blood buffy coat.

Partial CDR3 DNA: TGTGCCAGCAGCTTAGGGGCAGGGGATAATCAGCCC. It yields the protein CASSLGAGDNQP. The complete CDR3 reads CASSLGAGDNQPAFF. The V and J genes are TRBV7-2 and TRBJ1-1, with D perhaps TRBD1 (6 bases). Coverage ceases 3 residues before the CDR3 finishes, and the germline J gene fills in the end. CDR1 is SGHTA, CDR2 FQGNSA, per germline. CDR3 size: 15 residues.